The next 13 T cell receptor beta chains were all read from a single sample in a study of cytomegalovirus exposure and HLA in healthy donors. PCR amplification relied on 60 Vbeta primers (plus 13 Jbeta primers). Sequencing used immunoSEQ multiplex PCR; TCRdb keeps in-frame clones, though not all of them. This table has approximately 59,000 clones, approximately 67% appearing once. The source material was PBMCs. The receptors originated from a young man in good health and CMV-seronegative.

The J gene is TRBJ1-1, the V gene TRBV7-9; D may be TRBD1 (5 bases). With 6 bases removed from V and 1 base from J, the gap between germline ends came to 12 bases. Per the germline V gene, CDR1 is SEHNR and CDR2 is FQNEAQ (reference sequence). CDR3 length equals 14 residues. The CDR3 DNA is TGTGCCAGCAGTCCCGGACACACGAACACTGAAGCTTTCTTT. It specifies CASSPGHTNTEAFF.

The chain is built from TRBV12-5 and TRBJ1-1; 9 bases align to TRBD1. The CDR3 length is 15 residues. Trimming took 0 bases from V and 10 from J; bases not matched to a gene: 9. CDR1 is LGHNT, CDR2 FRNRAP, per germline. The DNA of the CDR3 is TGTGCTAGTGGTTTGGTAGGGGGACAGGGCAGCTCAGCTTTCTTT. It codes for CASGLVGGQGSSAFF.

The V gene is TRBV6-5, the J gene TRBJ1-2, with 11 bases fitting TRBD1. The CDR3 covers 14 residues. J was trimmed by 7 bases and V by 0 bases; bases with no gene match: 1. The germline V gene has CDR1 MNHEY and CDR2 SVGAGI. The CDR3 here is CASSYSDRGLGYTF. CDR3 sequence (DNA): TGTGCCAGCAGTTACTCGGACAGGGGGCTTGGCTACACCTTC.

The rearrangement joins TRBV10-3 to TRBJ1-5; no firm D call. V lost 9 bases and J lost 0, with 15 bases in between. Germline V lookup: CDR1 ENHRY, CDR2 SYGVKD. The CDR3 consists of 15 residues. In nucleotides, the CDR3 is TGTGCCATTGCTCTGGGCCAGGATAGCAATCAGCCCCAGCATTTT. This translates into CAIALGQDSNQPQHF.

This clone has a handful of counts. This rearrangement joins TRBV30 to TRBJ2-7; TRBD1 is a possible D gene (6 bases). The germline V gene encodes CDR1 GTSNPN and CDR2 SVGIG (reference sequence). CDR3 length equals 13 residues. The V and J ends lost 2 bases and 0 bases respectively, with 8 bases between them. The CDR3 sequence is CAWSLGGSYEQYF. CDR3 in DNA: TGTGCCTGGAGTTTAGGGGGCTCCTACGAGCAGTACTTC.

The CDR3: CSAGGSGANVLTF. The CDR3 region has the DNA TGCAGCGCCGGGGGGTCTGGGGCCAACGTCCTGACTTTC. The V gene is TRBV29-1, the J gene TRBJ2-6, with TRBD2 matching over 7 bases. The trim removed 7 bases at V and 1 base at J, leaving 1 base unmatched. This CDR3 comprises 13 residues. Per germline, CDR1 SQVTM and CDR2 ANQGSEA. Full variable domain (rest looked up from reference TRBV29-1 and TRBJ2-6): SAVISQKPSRDICQRGTSLTIQCQVDSQVTMMFWYRQQPGQSLTLIATANQGSEATYESGFVIDKFPISRPNLTFSTLTVSNMSPEDSSIYLCSAGGSGANVLTFGAGSRLTVL.

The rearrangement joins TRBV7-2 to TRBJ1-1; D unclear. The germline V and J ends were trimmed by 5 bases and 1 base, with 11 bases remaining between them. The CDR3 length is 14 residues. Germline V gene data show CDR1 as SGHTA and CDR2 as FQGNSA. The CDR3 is CASSVGRENTEAFF. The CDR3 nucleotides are TGTGCCAGCAGCGTCGGACGGGAGAACACTGAAGCTTTCTTT.

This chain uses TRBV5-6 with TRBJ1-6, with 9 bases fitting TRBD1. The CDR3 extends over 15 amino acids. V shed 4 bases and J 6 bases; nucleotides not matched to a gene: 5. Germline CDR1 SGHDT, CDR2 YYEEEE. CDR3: CASSLWTGVNSPLHF. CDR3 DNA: TGTGCCAGCAGCCTATGGACAGGGGTTAATTCACCCCTCCACTTT.

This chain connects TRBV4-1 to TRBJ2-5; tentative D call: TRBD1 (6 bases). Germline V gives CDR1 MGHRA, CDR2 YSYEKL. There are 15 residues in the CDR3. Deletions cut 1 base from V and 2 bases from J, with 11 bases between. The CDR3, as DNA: TGCGCCAGCAGCCAAGCACAGGGCCCACAAGAGACCCAGTACTTC. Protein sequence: CASSQAQGPQETQYF.

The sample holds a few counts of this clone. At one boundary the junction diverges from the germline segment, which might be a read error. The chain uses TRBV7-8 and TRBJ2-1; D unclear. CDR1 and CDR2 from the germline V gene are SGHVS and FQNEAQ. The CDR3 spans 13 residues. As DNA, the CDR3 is TGTGCCGGCAGTCGAGGCTCCTACAATGAGCAGTTCTTC. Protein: CAGSRGSYNEQFF.

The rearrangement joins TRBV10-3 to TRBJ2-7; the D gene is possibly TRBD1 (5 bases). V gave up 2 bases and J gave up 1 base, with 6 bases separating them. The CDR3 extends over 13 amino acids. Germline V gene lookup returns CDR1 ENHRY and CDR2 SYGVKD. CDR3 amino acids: CAISEDSSYEQYF. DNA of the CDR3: TGTGCCATCAGTGAGGACAGTTCCTACGAGCAGTACTTC.

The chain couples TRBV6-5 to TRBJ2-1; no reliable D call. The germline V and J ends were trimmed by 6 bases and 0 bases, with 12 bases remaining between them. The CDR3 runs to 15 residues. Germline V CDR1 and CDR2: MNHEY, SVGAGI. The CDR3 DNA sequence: TGTGCCAGCAGCCCAGACTGGAGCTCCTACAATGAGCAGTTCTTC. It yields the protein CASSPDWSSYNEQFF.

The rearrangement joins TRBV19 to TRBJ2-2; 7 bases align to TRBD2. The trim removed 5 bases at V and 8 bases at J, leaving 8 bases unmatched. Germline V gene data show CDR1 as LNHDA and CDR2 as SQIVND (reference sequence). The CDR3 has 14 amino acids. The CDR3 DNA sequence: TGTGCCAGTAGTCCTTCGGGGAGGGTTGGGGAGCTGTTTTTT. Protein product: CASSPSGRVGELFF.